This TCR beta chain was obtained from a study of blood T cells in healthy people across ages. The study, taken as a whole, reports: Both higher diversity and more naive CD4+ cells marked long-lived donors when set against aged donors. TCR beta diversity, measured per million T cells, fell in a roughly linear way with age.

Every participating donor contributed around 9.5 milliliters of peripheral blood through a draw. This clonotype was recorded once. Its specificity is unknown. Trimming stripped 10 bases from V and 8 bases from J, with 11 bases between. The germline V gene has CDR1 MNHEY and CDR2 SVGEGT. There are 10 residues in the CDR3. It was with a sample-barcoded 5' primer and a J-beta primer mix that a second PCR of roughly 6 to 12 cycles was run. Each of the cDNA molecules was tagged by a template-switch adaptor with 12 random nucleotides. TCRdb processed the 5' RACE reads anew with MiXCR; each CDR3 protein has one entry. The table lists roughly 680,000 distinct CDR3 sequences, around 45% of them singletons.

The sample was blood. J is TRBJ1-2 and V is TRBV6-2 or TRBV6-3, with no clear D. This receptor was obtained from a woman aged 60-70 years in good health. The CDR3 protein is CATGPAGYTF. The DNA for the CDR3 is TGTGCCACCGGACCCGCGGGCTACACCTTC.